The clone carrying this T cell receptor beta chain came up once. These data are taken from a study of blood T cell repertoires in COVID-19. This CDR3 is built from 15 residues. Germline V gene lookup returns CDR1 KGHSH and CDR2 LQKENI. Deletions cut 6 bases from V and 6 bases from J, with 15 bases between. Study processing details: How many nucleated cells were present was estimated from reference gene primer amplification. Clones were sequenced by immunoSEQ multiplex PCR, and TCRdb holds only the in-frame ones, with some missing. V, J and clone size are those of that table, while D and trimming were read from the DNA. The table has more than 300,000 clones, more than 75% seen once; the top ten hold about 9.4%.

The TCR was taken from a woman in her 30s with COVID-19, enrolled during active disease. V is TRBV18 and J is TRBJ1-6; tentative D call: TRBD1 (6 bases). The sample comprised peripheral blood. CDR3 loop: CASSPYRESNSPLHF. The CDR3 DNA follows: TGTGCCAGCTCTCCATACAGGGAATCTAATTCACCCCTCCACTTT. The complete variable domain, with remaining parts taken from reference TRBV18 and TRBJ1-6, reads NAGVMQNPRHLVRRRGQEARLRCSPMKGHSHVYWYRQLPEEGLKFMVYLQKENIIDESGMPKERFSAEFPKEGPSILRIQQVVRGDSAAYFCASSPYRESNSPLHFGNGTRLTVT.